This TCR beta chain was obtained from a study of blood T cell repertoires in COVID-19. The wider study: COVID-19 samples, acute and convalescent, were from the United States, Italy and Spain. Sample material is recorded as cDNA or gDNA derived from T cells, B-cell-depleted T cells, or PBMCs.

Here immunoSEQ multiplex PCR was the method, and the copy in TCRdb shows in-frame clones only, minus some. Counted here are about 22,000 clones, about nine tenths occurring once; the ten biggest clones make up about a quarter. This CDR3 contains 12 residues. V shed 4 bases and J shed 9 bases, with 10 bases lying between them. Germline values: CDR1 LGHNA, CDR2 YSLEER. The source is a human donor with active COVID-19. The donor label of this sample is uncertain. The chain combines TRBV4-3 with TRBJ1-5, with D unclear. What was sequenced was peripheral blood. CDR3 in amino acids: CASSRLDTPQHF. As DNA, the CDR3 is TGCGCCAGCAGCCGTCTTGACACGCCCCAGCATTTT.